This entry describes one TCR beta chain. Its antigen is not identified. This sample was taken from a study of shared clonotypes between healthy human individuals. Germline V lookup: CDR1 SGHRS, CDR2 YFSETQ. The CDR3 runs to 17 residues. V lost 4 bases and J 2 bases, leaving 22 bases between the germline ends. Sorted-subset replicate PCR reactions were performed with about 200 ng DNA, corresponding to roughly 29,000 T cell genomes. Generated by immunoSEQ multiplex PCR, the TCRdb table keeps only in-frame clones and is missing some. Here the sample spans roughly 2,500,000 clones, 93% being singletons. Regarding the study as a whole: Apart from blood, nothing was sampled; tissue repertoires likely differ.

Sequencing input: naive CD4+ T cells from PBMCs. The subset denotes: CD45RA+ positively selected. This TCR was sampled from a man aged 18 to 35 in good health. Some clones in this sample may be carry-over from other donors' samples. V is TRBV5-1 and J is TRBJ2-7; the D is unclear. The CDR3 spells CASSKTNGLNGPYEQYF. The DNA of the CDR3 is TGCGCCAGCAGCAAGACAAATGGCCTTAATGGGCCCTACGAGCAGTACTTC.